This record looks at one T cell receptor (beta chain) sequence and its context. What this receptor recognizes is not known. No per-base quality is available; no much larger clone lies one base away. The sample is drawn from a study of T cell responses to AZD1222 COVID-19 vaccine (dated by TCRdb to about 2021). For the wider study: AZD1222 recipients given second doses at about 4 weeks or at about 12 weeks were pooled, since spike-specific TCR depth and breadth were not found to differ between the two schedules. A total of just over 230 trial participants underwent TCR sequencing, of whom 207 received two doses of AZD1222 and about 26 received two doses of the MenACWY control vaccine. Trial participants were enrolled by age into subgroups of 18-55, 56-69 and 70-plus years, and about 150, 27 and 61 TCR-sequenced participants, respectively, were included in these subgroups. On the study overall, not on this receptor specifically: The vaccine-associated CD4 TCRs covered the entire spike protein, and the dominant responses fell in regions 160-218 and 743-854. After two AZD1222 doses, spike-specific TCR breadth and depth were significantly higher than at day 0 and than in MenACWY recipients. Participants were mostly white British, with more females than males. The authors suggested clonal diversity may have been underestimated. Because no day 14 peak-response samples were available, repertoires were characterized only after the peak T cell response. Only six AZD1222 recipients were SARS-CoV-2 seropositive at baseline, limiting conclusions about previously exposed vaccinees. In the small 56-69-year group, the increase in depth fell short of significance, most likely because of low power. Reportedly, almost half of the unique spike-specific TCRs recognized epitopes lying outside the regions that are mutated in the B.1.351 and B.1.1.7 variants.

The CDR3 measures 16 amino acids from cysteine to phenylalanine. The CDR3 DNA has 48 bases and is translated from base 1. The junction shows trimming of 5 bases on V and 6 bases on J, and the gene matches do not reach 15 bases of it. CDR1 and CDR2 (LNHDA, SQIVND) derive from the germline V gene (reference sequence). The time point label, as the study defines it: baseline before first vaccination. Vaccinee samples came from UK trials COV001 and COV002, including a single-blind randomized controlled phase 2/3 trial of AZD1222 (ChAdOx1 nCoV-19) in healthy adults. Trial participant PBMC samples were collected at day 0 and day 28 after the second dose for TCRbeta chain sequencing. The CDR3 regions of human TCRbeta chains were analyzed by immunosequencing. Under the source paper's analysis protocol: TCRs in the repertoires were matched against a reference library of SARS-CoV-2-specific TCRs that had been generated with the MIRA antigen-specificity platform. Breadth was defined as the fraction of unique TCRs that were SARS-CoV-2-associated. Depth was defined as the fraction of total T cells that were SARS-CoV-2-associated. Each spike-specific TCR was assigned to its reactive spike region and to a CD4 or CD8 class using the MIRA data. Log10-transformed breadth and depth values were compared by one-way ANOVA with Sidak's multiple comparisons tests. TCRdb took this table from immuneACCESS and kept in-frame rearrangements with V and J called. Such tables lack part of the clones; where checked against another copy, unresolved V genes explain under half of the gap, and the rest is unexplained. V and J calls and clone size come straight from that table; D and trimming were deduced from the DNA. The sample table records under 150,000 clones; approximately 90% of these occur just once. The ten biggest clones cover 1.6% of the sample.

The sequence derives from an adult in good health. The sequence is built from TRBV19 and TRBJ1-1, with 7 middle bases fitting TRBD1. This specimen was peripheral blood, taken on day 0 of AZD1222 vaccination. The CDR3 is CASSGQAPSRVAEAFF. The nucleotides read TGTGCCAGTAGTGGACAGGCCCCGTCCCGGGTGGCTGAAGCTTTCTTT.